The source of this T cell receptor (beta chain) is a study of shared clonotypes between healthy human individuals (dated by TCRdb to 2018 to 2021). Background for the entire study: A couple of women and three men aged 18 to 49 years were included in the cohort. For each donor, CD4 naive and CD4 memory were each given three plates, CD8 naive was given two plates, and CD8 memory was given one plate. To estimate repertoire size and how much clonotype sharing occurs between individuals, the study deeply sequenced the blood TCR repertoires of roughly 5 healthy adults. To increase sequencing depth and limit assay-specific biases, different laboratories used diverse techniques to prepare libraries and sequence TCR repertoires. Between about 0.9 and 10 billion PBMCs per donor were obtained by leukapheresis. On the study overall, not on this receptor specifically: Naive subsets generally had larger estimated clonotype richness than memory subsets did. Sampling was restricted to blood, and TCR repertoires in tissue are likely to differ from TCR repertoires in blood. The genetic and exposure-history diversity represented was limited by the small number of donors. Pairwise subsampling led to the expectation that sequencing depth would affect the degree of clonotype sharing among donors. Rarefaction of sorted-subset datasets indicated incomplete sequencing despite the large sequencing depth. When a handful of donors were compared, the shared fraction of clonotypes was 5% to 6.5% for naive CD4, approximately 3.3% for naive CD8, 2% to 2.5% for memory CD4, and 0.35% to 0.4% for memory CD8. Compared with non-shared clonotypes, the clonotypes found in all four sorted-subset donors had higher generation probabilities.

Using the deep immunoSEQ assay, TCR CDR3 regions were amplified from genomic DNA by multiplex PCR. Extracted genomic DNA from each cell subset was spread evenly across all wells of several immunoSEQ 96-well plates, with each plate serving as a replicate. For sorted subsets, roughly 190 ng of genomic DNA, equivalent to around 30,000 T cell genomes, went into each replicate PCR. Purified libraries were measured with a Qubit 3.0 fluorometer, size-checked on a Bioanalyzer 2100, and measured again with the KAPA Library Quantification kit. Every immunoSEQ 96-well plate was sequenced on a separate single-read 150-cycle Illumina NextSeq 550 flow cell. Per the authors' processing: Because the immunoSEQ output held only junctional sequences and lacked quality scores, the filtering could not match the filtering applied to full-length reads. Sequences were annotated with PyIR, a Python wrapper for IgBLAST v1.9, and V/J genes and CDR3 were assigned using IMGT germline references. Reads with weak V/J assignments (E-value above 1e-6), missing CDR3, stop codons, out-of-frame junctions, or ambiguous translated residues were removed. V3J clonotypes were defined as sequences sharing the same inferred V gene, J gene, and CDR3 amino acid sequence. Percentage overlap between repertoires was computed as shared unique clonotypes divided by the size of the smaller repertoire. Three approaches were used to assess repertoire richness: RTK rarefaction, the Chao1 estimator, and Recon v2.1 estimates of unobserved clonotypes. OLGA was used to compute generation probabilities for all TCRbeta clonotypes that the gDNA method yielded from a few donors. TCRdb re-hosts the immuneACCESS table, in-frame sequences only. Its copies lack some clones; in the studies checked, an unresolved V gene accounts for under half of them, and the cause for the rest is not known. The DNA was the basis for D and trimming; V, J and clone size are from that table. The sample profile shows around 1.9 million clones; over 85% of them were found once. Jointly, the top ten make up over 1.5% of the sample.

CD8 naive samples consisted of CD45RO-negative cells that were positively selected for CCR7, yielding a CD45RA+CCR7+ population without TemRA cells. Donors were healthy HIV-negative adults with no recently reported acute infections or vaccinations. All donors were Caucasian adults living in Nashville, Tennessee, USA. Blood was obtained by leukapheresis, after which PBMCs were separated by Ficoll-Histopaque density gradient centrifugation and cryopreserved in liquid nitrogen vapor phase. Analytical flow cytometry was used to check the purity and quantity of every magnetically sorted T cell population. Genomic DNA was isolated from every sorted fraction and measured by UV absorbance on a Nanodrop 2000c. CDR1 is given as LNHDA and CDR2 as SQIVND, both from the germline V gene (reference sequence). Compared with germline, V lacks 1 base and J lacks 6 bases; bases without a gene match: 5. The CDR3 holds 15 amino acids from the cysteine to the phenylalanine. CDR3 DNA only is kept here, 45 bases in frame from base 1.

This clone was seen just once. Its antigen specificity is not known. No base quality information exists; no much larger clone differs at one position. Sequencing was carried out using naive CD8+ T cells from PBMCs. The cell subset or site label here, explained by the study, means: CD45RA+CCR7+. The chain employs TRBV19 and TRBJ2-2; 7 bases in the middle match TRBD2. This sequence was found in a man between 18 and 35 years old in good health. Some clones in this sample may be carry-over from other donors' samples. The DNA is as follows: TGTGCCAGTAGTATAGTCGGGGGGTTGGCCGGGGAGCTGTTTTTT. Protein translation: CASSIVGGLAGELFF. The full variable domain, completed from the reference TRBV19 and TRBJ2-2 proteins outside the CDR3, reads DGGITQSPKYLFRKEGQNVTLSCEQNLNHDAMYWYRQDPGQGLRLIYYSQIVNDFQKGDIAEGYSVSREKKESFPLTVTSAQKNPTAFYLCASSIVGGLAGELFFGEGSRLTVL.